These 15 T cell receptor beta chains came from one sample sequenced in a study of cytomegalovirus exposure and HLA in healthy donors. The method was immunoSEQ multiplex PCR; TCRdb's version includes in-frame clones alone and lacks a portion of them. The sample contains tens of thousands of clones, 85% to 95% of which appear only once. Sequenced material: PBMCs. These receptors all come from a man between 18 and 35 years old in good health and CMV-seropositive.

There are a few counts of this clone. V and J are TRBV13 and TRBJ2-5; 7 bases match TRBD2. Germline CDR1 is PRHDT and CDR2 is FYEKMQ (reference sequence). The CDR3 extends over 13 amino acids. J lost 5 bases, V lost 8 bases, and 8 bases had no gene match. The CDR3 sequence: CASGREGHETQYF. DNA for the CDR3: TGTGCCAGCGGTAGGGAGGGCCACGAGACCCAGTACTTC.

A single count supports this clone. The DNA for the CDR3 is TGTGCCAGTAGTCCCCAGACAGGACCTAGCAATCAGCCCCAGCATTTT. Residues: CASSPQTGPSNQPQHF. The chain joins TRBV19 to TRBJ1-5; maybe TRBD1 (6 bases). Trimming left V 5 bases short and J 0 bases short, with 14 bases between. This CDR3 has 16 amino acids. In germline, CDR1 is LNHDA, CDR2 SQIVND (reference sequence).

CDR3 nucleotides: TGTGCCAGCCAAGTCCGGGACAGCTCCTACGAGCAGTACTTC. This sequence encodes CASQVRDSSYEQYF. This sequence joins TRBV2 and TRBJ2-7, with 7 bases fitting TRBD1. The CDR3 runs 14 residues. Germline-derived CDR1 and CDR2 are SNHLY and FYNNEI. V was pared by 8 bases and J by 0 bases, with 7 bases of the junction left unmatched.

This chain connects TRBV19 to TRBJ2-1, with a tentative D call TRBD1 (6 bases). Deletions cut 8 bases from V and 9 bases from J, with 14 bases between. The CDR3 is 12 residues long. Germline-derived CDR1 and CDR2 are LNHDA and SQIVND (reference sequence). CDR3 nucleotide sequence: TGTGCCAGTTCCTTCTGGGACACTGAGCAGTTCTTC. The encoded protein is CASSFWDTEQFF.

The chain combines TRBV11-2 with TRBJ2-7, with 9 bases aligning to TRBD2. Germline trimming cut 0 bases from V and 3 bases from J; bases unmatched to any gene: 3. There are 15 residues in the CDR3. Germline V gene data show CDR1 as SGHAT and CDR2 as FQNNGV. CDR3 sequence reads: CASSLEIAGVYEQYF. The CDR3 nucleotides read TGTGCCAGCAGCTTAGAGATAGCGGGAGTCTACGAGCAGTACTTC.

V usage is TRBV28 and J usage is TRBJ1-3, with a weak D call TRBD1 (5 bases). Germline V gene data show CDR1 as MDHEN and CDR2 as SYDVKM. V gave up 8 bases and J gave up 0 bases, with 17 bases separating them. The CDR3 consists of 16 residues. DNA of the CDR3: TGTGCCAGCGGGGAGGTAGGGACTTACTCTGGAAACACCATATATTTT. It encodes CASGEVGTYSGNTIYF.

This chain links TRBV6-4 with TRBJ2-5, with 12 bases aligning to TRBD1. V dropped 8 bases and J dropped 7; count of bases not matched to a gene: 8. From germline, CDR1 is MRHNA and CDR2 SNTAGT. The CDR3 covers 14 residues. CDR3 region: CASFGDRGLVTQYF. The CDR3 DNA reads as TGTGCCAGCTTCGGGGACAGGGGGCTTGTGACCCAGTACTTC.

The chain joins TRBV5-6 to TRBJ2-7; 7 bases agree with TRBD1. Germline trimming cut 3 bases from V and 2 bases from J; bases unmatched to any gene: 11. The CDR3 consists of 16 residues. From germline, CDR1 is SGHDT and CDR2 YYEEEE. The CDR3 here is CASSWWSGTEPYEQYF. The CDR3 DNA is TGTGCCAGCAGCTGGTGGTCCGGGACAGAACCCTACGAGCAGTACTTC.

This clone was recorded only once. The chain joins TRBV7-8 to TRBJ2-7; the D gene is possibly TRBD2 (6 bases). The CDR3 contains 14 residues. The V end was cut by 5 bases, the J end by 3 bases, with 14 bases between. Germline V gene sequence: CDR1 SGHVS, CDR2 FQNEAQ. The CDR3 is CASSPTMGGYEQYF. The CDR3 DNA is TGTGCCAGCAGCCCTACAATGGGGGGCTACGAGCAGTACTTC.

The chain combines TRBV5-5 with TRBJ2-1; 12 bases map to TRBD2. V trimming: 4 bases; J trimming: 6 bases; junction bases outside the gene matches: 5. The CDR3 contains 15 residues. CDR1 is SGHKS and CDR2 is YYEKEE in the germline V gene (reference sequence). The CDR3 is CASSPGLAGFNEQFF. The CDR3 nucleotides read TGTGCCAGCAGCCCGGGACTAGCGGGTTTCAATGAGCAGTTCTTC.

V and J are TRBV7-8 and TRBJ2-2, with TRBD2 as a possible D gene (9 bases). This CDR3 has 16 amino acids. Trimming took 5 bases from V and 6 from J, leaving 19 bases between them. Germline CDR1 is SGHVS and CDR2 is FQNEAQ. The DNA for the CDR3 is TGTGCCAGCAGCCCAGGGGGCGGGAGGGCCGCCGGGGAGCTGTTTTTT. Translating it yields CASSPGGGRAAGELFF.

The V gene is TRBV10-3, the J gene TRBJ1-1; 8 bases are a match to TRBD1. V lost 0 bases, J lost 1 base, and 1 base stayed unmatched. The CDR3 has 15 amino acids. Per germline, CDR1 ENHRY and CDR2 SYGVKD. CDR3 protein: CAISESDRGNTEAFF. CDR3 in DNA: TGTGCCATCAGTGAGTCCGACAGGGGGAACACTGAAGCTTTCTTT.

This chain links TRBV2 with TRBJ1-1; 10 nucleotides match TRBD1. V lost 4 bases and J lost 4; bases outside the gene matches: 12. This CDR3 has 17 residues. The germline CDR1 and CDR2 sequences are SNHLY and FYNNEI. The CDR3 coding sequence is TGTGCCAGCAGTGGGCTGGGACAGGGGACGCGGGGCACTGAAGCTTTCTTT. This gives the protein CASSGLGQGTRGTEAFF.

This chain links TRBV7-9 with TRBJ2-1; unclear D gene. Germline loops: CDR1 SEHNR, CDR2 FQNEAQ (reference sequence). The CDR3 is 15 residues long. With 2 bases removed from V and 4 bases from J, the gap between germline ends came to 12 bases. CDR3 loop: CASSLYLASYNEQFF. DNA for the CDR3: TGTGCCAGCAGCTTATATTTAGCTAGTTACAATGAGCAGTTCTTC.

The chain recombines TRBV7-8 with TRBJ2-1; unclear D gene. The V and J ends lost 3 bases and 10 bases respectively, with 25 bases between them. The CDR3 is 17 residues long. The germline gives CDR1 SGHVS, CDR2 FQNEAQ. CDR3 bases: TGTGCCAGCAGCTTCTCCCTCATGGCCGATAACAGTGAGGAGCAGTTCTTC. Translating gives CASSFSLMADNSEEQFF.